Frequency places the clone carrying this T cell receptor (beta chain) as medium-sized. What it binds is unknown. Sequencing libraries of TCR beta were made by UMI-labeled 5' RACE. TCRdb re-called the 5' RACE reads; one entry per CDR3 protein, DNA not given. The table lists about 4,000 distinct CDR3 sequences. This entry belongs to a study of human CD8 memory T cell subsets. The CDR3 is 17 residues long. The germline gives CDR1 DFQATT, CDR2 SNEGSKA (reference sequence). General study points: Greater diversity was suggested by Chao1 estimates for stem-like memory T cells than for precursor exhausted T cells. In the comparison of repertoires, stem-like memory and precursor exhausted T cells overlapped only minimally.

The sample was CD8+ T cells from PBMCs. The sequence came from a human donor in good health. The rearrangement links TRBV20-1 to TRBJ2-3; TCRdb indicates TRBD2, and absent DNA this call remains unverified. The CDR3 sequence is CSAYQQLAGGPSDTQYF.